This T cell receptor beta chain was identified during a study of T cell responses to AZD1222 COVID-19 vaccine. Trimming removed 3 bases at V and 7 bases at J, with 16 bases between. Germline CDR1 reads KGHSH; CDR2 reads LQKENI. The CDR3 loop spans 14 amino acids. The assay was immunoSEQ multiplex PCR, and TCRdb's table has in-frame clones only and misses some. The sample records 95,000 to 110,000 clones, around 92% being singletons. The origin of this receptor is an adult in good health. The V call is TRBV18, the J call TRBJ2-7, with D perhaps matching TRBD1 (6 bases). The material sequenced was peripheral blood, taken on day 0 of AZD1222 vaccination. CDR3 amino acids: CASSPQTGTGEQYF. The DNA for the CDR3 is TGTGCCAGCTCACCGCAAACAGGGACGGGGGAGCAGTACTTC.